The 10 T cell receptor beta chains given below trace back to one sample, sequenced in a study of technical replicates of blood from several donors. Clones were read by immunoSEQ multiplex PCR, and TCRdb kept only the in-frame ones, dropping some. The data contain 55,000 to 85,000 clones, about 97% of them singletons. The sequenced sample consisted of T cells isolated from PBMCs. The source is a human donor in good health.

The J gene is TRBJ1-2, the V gene TRBV27; 9 bases are a match to TRBD1. This CDR3 comprises 13 residues. CDR1 and CDR2 from the germline V gene are MNHEY and SMNVEV (reference sequence). V trimming: 6 bases; J trimming: 7 bases; junction bases outside the gene matches: 6. The CDR3 DNA is TGTGCCAGCAGGTCGGACAGGGGTTTTGGCTACACCTTC. Translating it yields CASRSDRGFGYTF.

The rearrangement uses TRBV7-9 and TRBJ2-7; a possible D gene is TRBD1 (5 bases). The CDR3 totals 12 residues. Per the germline V gene, CDR1 is SEHNR and CDR2 is FQNEAQ (reference sequence). Trimming cost V 8 bases and J 2 bases, with 10 bases left between them. Here the CDR3 DNA reads TGTGCCAGCGGGGCCTCGACCTACGAGCAGTACTTC. It yields the protein CASGASTYEQYF.

This clone was counted once. The CDR3 DNA is TGTGCCAGCAGCTACTATAAGCAGCCCCAGCATTTT. Protein: CASSYYKQPQHF. V is TRBV7-2 and J is TRBJ1-5; D not resolved. The germline V gene encodes CDR1 SGHTA and CDR2 FQGNSA. V shed 4 bases and J shed 7 bases, with 8 bases lying between them. The CDR3 length is 12 residues.

The chain uses TRBV5-4 and TRBJ2-7; TRBD2 might be the D (6 bases). Trimming removed 2 bases at V and 2 bases at J, with 8 bases between. This CDR3 region has 13 residues. Germline V CDR1 and CDR2: SGHNT, YYREEE (reference sequence). The CDR3 sequence is CASSLQRAYEQYF. In DNA form, the CDR3 reads TGTGCCAGCAGCTTACAGCGGGCCTACGAGCAGTACTTC.

The chain carries TRBV19 and TRBJ1-1; D is undetermined. Germline CDR1 and CDR2: LNHDA and SQIVND (reference sequence). The length of the CDR3 is 13 residues. V gave up 0 bases and J gave up 8 bases, with 10 bases separating them. The CDR3 sequence: CASSIDRGREAFF. CDR3 sequence (DNA): TGTGCCAGTAGTATAGACCGGGGAAGAGAAGCTTTCTTT.

The rearrangement links TRBV7-6 to TRBJ1-2; 10 bases align to TRBD1. From germline, CDR1 is SGHVS and CDR2 FNYEAQ. The V segment lost 5 bases and the J segment 6 bases; nucleotides outside the gene matches: 9. The CDR3 has 15 amino acids. CDR3 nucleotide sequence: TGTGCCAGCAGCCAGCGGACAGGGGGTCGGGATGGCTACACCTTC. Translation: CASSQRTGGRDGYTF.

The chain carries TRBV18 and TRBJ2-1, with D perhaps TRBD2 (6 bases). CDR3 length: 14 amino acids. The ends were cut back, 7 bases at V and 1 base at J, with 11 bases in the middle. From germline, CDR1 is KGHSH and CDR2 LQKENI. CDR3 DNA sequence: TGTGCCAGCTGCGCCGGGGGATCCTACAATGAGCAGTTCTTC. It codes for CASCAGGSYNEQFF.

V and J are TRBV7-8 and TRBJ2-7, with TRBD2 matching 8 bases. This CDR3 has 14 residues. J was trimmed by 7 bases and V by 5 bases; bases with no gene match: 10. The germline V gene has CDR1 SGHVS and CDR2 FQNEAQ. The CDR3 DNA reads as TGTGCCAGCAGCCCTCGTTTAGCGGGAAATGAGCAGTACTTC. It translates to CASSPRLAGNEQYF.

V gene TRBV6-5 combines with J gene TRBJ1-1; D possibly corresponds to TRBD1 (6 bases). The CDR3 is 13 residues long. Germline V gives CDR1 MNHEY, CDR2 SVGAGI. The V end lost 6 bases, the J end lost 3 bases, and 11 bases lay between the germline ends. The CDR3 region has the DNA TGTGCCAGCAGCCAGGGGATCTACACTGAAGCTTTCTTT. Encoded protein: CASSQGIYTEAFF.

Here the CDR3 DNA reads TGTGCCAGTAGTAACAACAGAAACTATGGCTACACCTTC. Translated, it gives CASSNNRNYGYTF. This chain links TRBV19 with TRBJ1-2; D is uncertain. The CDR3 runs to 13 residues. CDR1 is LNHDA and CDR2 is SQIVND in the germline V gene (reference sequence). V was clipped by 4 bases and J by 2 bases, with 8 bases between them.